The text below deals with one T cell receptor (beta chain). This entry is derived from a study of T cell responses to AZD1222 COVID-19 vaccine. This table comes from immunoSEQ multiplex PCR, and its TCRdb copy is limited to in-frame clones, with some not included. The sample lists 20,000 to 25,000 clones, around 83% occurring once. V lost 4 bases and J lost 9, with 16 bases in between. This CDR3 spans 14 amino acids. Germline CDR1 is SNHLY and CDR2 is FYNNEI. Material: peripheral blood, obtained 28 days after the second AZD1222 dose. The chain uses TRBV2 and TRBJ2-1; the D is unclear. The TCR comes from an adult who received the AZD1222 COVID-19 vaccine. This chain's CDR3 is CASSGGQGLLEQFF. The CDR3 DNA sequence: TGTGCCAGCAGTGGGGGTCAAGGGCTCCTTGAGCAGTTCTTC.